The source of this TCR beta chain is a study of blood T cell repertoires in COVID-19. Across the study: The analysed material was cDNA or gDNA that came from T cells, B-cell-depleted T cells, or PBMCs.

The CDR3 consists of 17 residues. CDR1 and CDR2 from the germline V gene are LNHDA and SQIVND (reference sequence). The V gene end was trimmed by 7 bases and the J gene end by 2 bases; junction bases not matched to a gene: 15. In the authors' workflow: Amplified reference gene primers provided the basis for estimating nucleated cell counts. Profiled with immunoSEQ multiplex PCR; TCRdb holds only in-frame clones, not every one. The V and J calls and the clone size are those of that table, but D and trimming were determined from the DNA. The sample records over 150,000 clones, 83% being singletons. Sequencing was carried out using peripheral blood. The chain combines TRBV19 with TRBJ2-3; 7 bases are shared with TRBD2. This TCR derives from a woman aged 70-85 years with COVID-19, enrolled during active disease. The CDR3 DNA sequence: TGTGCCAGTACTCCCTCGATTCTAGCGGCCTCCACAGATACGCAGTATTTT. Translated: CASTPSILAASTDTQYF.